These 6 T cell receptor beta chains were sequenced from one sample in a study of early T cells in non-severe SARS-CoV-2 infection. TCRdb re-derived calls from the 5' RACE reads in MiXCR, one entry per CDR3 protein. The table shows about 59,000 distinct CDR3 sequences, with over 10% occurring only once. This material consisted of whole blood, taken at baseline. These receptor sequences come from an adult who was a healthcare worker with PCR-confirmed SARS-CoV-2 infection or an uninfected control (not recorded which).

Ten or more counts support this clonotype. This rearrangement joins TRBV28 to TRBJ2-7, with TRBD2 identical over 8 bases. J lost 9 bases, V lost 7 bases, and 20 bases had no gene match. The CDR3 sequence is 16 residues long. Looked up from germline, CDR1 is MDHEN and CDR2 is SYDVKM. This CDR3 reads CASIPDSGIRLAGQYF. The CDR3 DNA is TGTGCCAGCATCCCGGACAGCGGGATCCGCCTAGCGGGGCAGTACTTC.

J is TRBJ1-3 and V is TRBV12-3 or TRBV12-4; D not certain. Trimming pared 5 bases from V and 0 bases from J, leaving 11 bases between. The CDR3 extends over 15 amino acids. The CDR3 DNA follows: TGTGCCAGCAGTGGGCTTCCTTACTCTGGAAACACCATATATTTT. Translation: CASSGLPYSGNTIYF.

In its sample, this clonotype was seen a few times. The chain has TRBV5-6 and TRBJ1-1, with D possibly matching TRBD1 (6 bases). This CDR3 contains 14 residues. Per germline, CDR1 SGHDT and CDR2 YYEEEE. V lost 0 bases and J lost 5, with 11 bases in between. CDR3 sequence: CASSLAAGETEAFF. CDR3 coding DNA: TGTGCCAGCAGCTTGGCGGCAGGGGAGACTGAAGCTTTCTTT.

In its sample, this clonotype was seen a few times. The chain recombines TRBV6-5 with TRBJ2-3; D perhaps matches TRBD1 (6 bases). The ends were cut back, 6 bases at V and 2 bases at J, with 18 bases in the middle. The CDR3 loop spans 16 amino acids. Germline loops: CDR1 MNHEY, CDR2 SVGAGI. This chain's CDR3 is CASRRLHRTATDTQYF. The CDR3 DNA follows: TGTGCCAGCAGGCGCCTACATCGGACAGCCACAGATACGCAGTATTTT.

The CDR3 region is CAWSGSSVYEQYF. CDR3 nucleotides: TGTGCCTGGAGTGGCAGTAGTGTCTACGAGCAGTACTTC. This chain joins TRBV30 and TRBJ2-7; no firm D call. This CDR3 is 13 amino acids long. Deletions cut 1 base from V and 3 bases from J, with 10 bases between. Germline-derived CDR1 and CDR2 are GTSNPN and SVGIG (reference sequence).

J is TRBJ2-3 and V is TRBV7-3, with D possibly TRBD1 on 6 matching bases. Germline loops: CDR1 SGHTA, CDR2 FQGTGA. This CDR3 spans 16 amino acids. The germline V and J ends were trimmed by 5 bases and 0 bases, with 15 bases remaining between them. The CDR3 is CASSRTGLPSTDTQYF. The CDR3 DNA follows: TGTGCCAGCAGCCGAACAGGGCTACCTAGCACAGATACGCAGTATTTT.